What follows are 21 T cell receptor beta chains derived from one specimen sequenced in a study of shared clonotypes between healthy human individuals. The repertoire was sequenced with immunoSEQ multiplex PCR; TCRdb's copy has only in-frame clones and lacks some. The data contain 300,000 to 400,000 clones, around four fifths of them singletons. Sequencing used memory CD4+ T cells sorted from blood. Subset: CD45RA-negative fraction. Receptors were obtained from a man under 40 in good health.

This clone was detected a few times. This rearrangement joins TRBV29-1 to TRBJ2-1, with TRBD1 matching 9 bases. The CDR3 is 15 residues long. The ends lost 6 bases at V and 3 bases at J; junction bases unmatched: 9. Germline V gene data show CDR1 as SQVTM and CDR2 as ANQGSEA. The CDR3 nucleotides read TGCAGCGTACTCACCCCGGGACAGGGCTACAATGAGCAGTTCTTC. It translates to CSVLTPGQGYNEQFF.

V gene TRBV7-8 combines with J gene TRBJ2-7, with D unresolved. The CDR3 totals 16 residues. Germline CDR1 is SGHVS and CDR2 is FQNEAQ. Trimming stripped 2 bases from V and 2 bases from J, with 16 bases between. The CDR3 reads CASSLISYSPTYEQYF. In DNA form, the CDR3 reads TGTGCCAGCAGCTTAATCTCCTATTCACCAACCTACGAGCAGTACTTC.

As regards this clone: Distinct nucleotide sequences in the sample also encode this CDR3. This sequence joins TRBV5-1 and TRBJ2-5; D unclear. V lost 2 bases, J lost 1 base, and 0 bases lay in between. CDR3 size: 11 residues. The germline CDR1 and CDR2 sequences are SGHRS and YFSETQ. CDR3: CASSFQETQYF. The CDR3 coding sequence is TGCGCCAGCAGCTTCCAAGAGACCCAGTACTTC.

The chain is built from TRBV2 and TRBJ2-5, with D perhaps assigned TRBD1 or TRBD2 (5 bases each). V dropped 11 bases and J dropped 2 bases, with 15 bases sitting between them. The CDR3 is 13 residues long. From germline, CDR1 is SNHLY and CDR2 FYNNEI. This chain's CDR3 is CAHTRGDQETQYF. Here the CDR3 DNA reads TGTGCCCATACCCGAGGGGATCAAGAGACCCAGTACTTC.

V usage is TRBV28 and J usage is TRBJ1-4; 10 bases line up with TRBD1. This CDR3 has 17 amino acids. Germline CDR1 MDHEN, CDR2 SYDVKM. V shed 7 bases and J 5 bases; nucleotides not matched to a gene: 13. The CDR3 region is CASTDRDRGLLNEKLFF. Here the CDR3 DNA reads TGTGCCAGCACCGATCGGGACAGGGGCCTCCTCAATGAAAAACTGTTTTTT. The full variable domain, in which reference TRBV28 and TRBJ1-4 provide the parts outside the CDR3, is DVKVTQSSRYLVKRTGEKVFLECVQDMDHENMFWYRQDPGLGLRLIYFSYDVKMKEKGDIPEGYSVSREKKERFSLILESASTNQTSMYLCASTDRDRGLLNEKLFFGSGTQLSVL.

CDR3: CASSLVKVGGETQYF. For the CDR3, the DNA is TGTGCCAGCAGCTTAGTTAAAGTTGGGGGGGAGACCCAGTACTTC. The chain uses TRBV7-8 and TRBJ2-5; D may be TRBD2 (6 bases). V was clipped by 1 base and J by 5 bases, with 14 bases between them. CDR1 and CDR2 from the germline V gene are SGHVS and FQNEAQ. This CDR3 region has 15 residues.

This chain joins TRBV18 and TRBJ2-1; 12 bases map to TRBD2. The CDR3 spans 15 residues. V was pared by 3 bases and J by 7 bases, with 4 bases of the junction left unmatched. Germline CDR1 reads KGHSH; CDR2 reads LQKENI. The CDR3 protein is CASSPASGGGNEQFF. The DNA of the CDR3 is TGTGCCAGCTCACCCGCTAGCGGGGGGGGTAATGAGCAGTTCTTC.

In DNA, the CDR3 is TGTGCCAGCAGACAAGACAGGGCCCGTTCCTACGAGCAGTACTTC. Protein: CASRQDRARSYEQYF. The chain is built from TRBV6-5 and TRBJ2-7, with 7 bases lining up with TRBD1. V shed 6 bases, J shed 1 base, and the junction held 9 bases outside the gene matches. The CDR3 is made up of 15 amino acids. CDR1 is MNHEY and CDR2 is SVGAGI in the germline V gene.

As for this clone: At one end the junction does not follow the germline gene, possibly because of a read error. The CDR3 DNA reads TGTGCCAGCAGTGAAGAATTGACAGCGTACTTC. Translating gives CASSEELTAYF. This chain uses TRBV6-1 with TRBJ1-2, with D perhaps matching TRBD1 (5 bases). Per the germline V gene, CDR1 is MNHNS and CDR2 is SASEGT. The CDR3 contains 11 residues.

This clone has at least ten counts. The gene calls are TRBV7-2 and TRBJ1-4; the match to TRBD1 covers 7 bases. This CDR3 comprises 14 residues. The V gene's germline CDR1 is SGHTA and CDR2 FQGNSA. V lost 5 bases to trimming and J lost 4 bases; unmatched junction nucleotides: 4. The CDR3 DNA follows: TGTGCCAGCAGCGGGGACAGTAATAATGAAAAACTGTTTTTT. Amino acids: CASSGDSNNEKLFF.

The genes are TRBV19 and TRBJ2-1, with 9 bases identical to TRBD2. The J segment lost 8 bases and the V segment lost 5 bases, leaving 10 bases of the junction unmatched. This CDR3 comprises 15 residues. CDR1 and CDR2 from the germline V gene are LNHDA and SQIVND (reference sequence). CDR3 in amino acids: CASSYGTSYDDEQFF. In DNA, the CDR3 is TGTGCCAGTAGTTACGGGACTAGCTACGACGATGAGCAGTTCTTC.

This clone was seen a few times. J is TRBJ2-7 and V is TRBV5-5, with 8 bases lining up with TRBD2. The CDR3 is 14 residues long. CDR1 and CDR2 (germline): SGHKS, YYEKEE (reference sequence). Trimming at V came to 3 bases and at J to 5 bases, leaving 7 bases not matched to a gene. CDR3 loop: CASSWREVEDEQYF. The CDR3 DNA reads TGTGCCAGCAGCTGGCGGGAGGTAGAGGACGAGCAGTACTTC.

The rearrangement joins TRBV6-1 to TRBJ2-1; the match to TRBD1 covers 8 bases. This CDR3 is 15 amino acids long. Germline CDR1 MNHNS, CDR2 SASEGT. Trimming at V came to 6 bases and at J to 6 bases, leaving 10 bases not matched to a gene. The CDR3 loop is CASRIYQTGGNEQFF. The CDR3 nucleotides read TGTGCCAGCAGGATATATCAAACAGGGGGCAATGAGCAGTTCTTC.

Worth noting for this clone: Just one base apart from a much larger clone, this may be a read error. The same CDR3 is also encoded by other DNA sequences in this sample. The J gene is TRBJ2-5, the V gene TRBV27; D gene unclear. V was clipped by 2 bases and J by 5 bases, with 3 bases between them. The CDR3 consists of 11 residues. Germline CDR1 is MNHEY and CDR2 is SMNVEV (reference sequence). CDR3: CASSLGETQYF. The CDR3, as DNA: TGTGCCAGCAGTTTAGGTGAGACCCAGTACTTC.

This clone appeared a few times. V usage is TRBV9 and J usage is TRBJ2-2; D remains ambiguous. Germline V gene sequence: CDR1 SGDLS, CDR2 YYNGEE. Trimming removed 0 bases at V and 5 bases at J, with 5 bases between. This CDR3 has 13 residues. The chain's CDR3 is CASSVGMTGELFF. The CDR3 DNA sequence: TGTGCCAGCAGCGTAGGGATGACCGGGGAGCTGTTTTTT.

J is TRBJ1-2 and V is TRBV28; perhaps TRBD1 as D (5 bases). Germline V gene sequence: CDR1 MDHEN, CDR2 SYDVKM. The CDR3 spans 14 residues. Trimming removed 6 bases from V and 0 bases from J, with 11 bases in between. The CDR3 DNA reads TGTGCCAGCAGCCTTGGGGGGACTAACTATGGCTACACCTTC. Translation: CASSLGGTNYGYTF.

About this clone itself: This clone may be a read error of a much larger clone one base away. V usage is TRBV7-2 and J usage is TRBJ2-5; D is perhaps TRBD1 (5 bases). Germline V gene data show CDR1 as SGHTA and CDR2 as FQGNSA. The CDR3 sequence is 11 residues long. CDR3 in DNA: TGTGCCAGCAGCCAGGGTCAGACCCGGTACTTC. This encodes CASSQGQTRYF.

This clone occurred many times. The junction and the germline gene differ at one end; a read error may be behind it. CDR3 residues: CASSVTGIGNAEAFF. In nucleotides, the CDR3 is TGTGCCAGCAGTGTCACTGGTATAGGGAACGCTGAAGCTTTCTTT. This rearrangement joins TRBV2 to TRBJ1-1, with D hard to call. Germline V gene lookup returns CDR1 SNHLY and CDR2 FYNNEI. CDR3 length: 15 amino acids.

The chain has TRBV5-1 and TRBJ2-3, with D possibly being TRBD1 (6 bases). The germline gives CDR1 SGHRS, CDR2 YFSETQ. The V end was cut by 3 bases, the J end by 2 bases, with 13 bases between. The CDR3 has 15 amino acids. Here the CDR3 reads CASSSDSQITDTQYF. The CDR3 DNA reads TGCGCCAGCAGCTCGGACAGCCAGATCACAGATACGCAGTATTTT. The full variable domain, completed using reference TRBV5-1 and TRBJ2-3, is KAGVTQTPRYLIKTRGQQVTLSCSPISGHRSVSWYQQTPGQGLQFLFEYFSETQRNKGNFPGRFSGRQFSNSRSEMNVSTLELGDSALYLCASSSDSQITDTQYFGPGTRLTVL.

As concerns this clone: Other DNA variants within this sample encode the same CDR3. The chain has TRBV29-1 and TRBJ2-1; D remains unclear. Germline V CDR1 and CDR2: SQVTM, ANQGSEA. The V gene lost 6 bases and the J gene lost 5 bases, with 5 bases spanning the gap. This CDR3 is 10 amino acids long. The CDR3 loop reads CSVANNEQFF. The CDR3 DNA follows: TGCAGCGTGGCAAACAATGAGCAGTTCTTC.

The rearrangement joins TRBV30 to TRBJ1-5, with no clear D. The germline gives CDR1 GTSNPN, CDR2 SVGIG (reference sequence). Trimming pared 2 bases from V and 2 bases from J, leaving 19 bases between. This CDR3 comprises 17 residues. Written as DNA, the CDR3 is TGTGCCTGGAGTAACCAAGACCTCTACTATGGCAATCAGCCCCAGCATTTT. Translating it yields CAWSNQDLYYGNQPQHF.